The 13 T cell receptor beta chains in this list originate from one sample, sequenced in a study of blood T cell repertoires in COVID-19 (dated by TCRdb to the early 2020s). Receptor libraries were prepared by the immunoSEQ multiplex PCR assay. Entries here come from immuneACCESS through TCRdb and include only in-frame sequences with V and J called. Some clones fail to appear in such tables; in the studies checked, an unresolved V gene covers under half of the shortfall, and the cause of the remainder is unknown. The sample table holds under 200,000 clones, of which about 88% were seen once. Roughly 5.5% of the sample is held by the ten biggest clonotypes. The sequenced material came from peripheral blood. Receptors were obtained from a man aged 35 to 55 with active or convalescent COVID-19.

V usage is TRBV5-1 and J usage is TRBJ2-7; a weak D match, TRBD1 (5 bases). The CDR3 has 14 amino acids. The ends were cut back, 4 bases at V and 5 bases at J, with 16 bases in the middle. Germline loops: CDR1 SGHRS, CDR2 YFSETQ. The CDR3 DNA follows: TGCGCCAGCAGCCCTGTAGGGGTGTGGGACGAGCAGTACTTC. Translation: CASSPVGVWDEQYF.

The rearrangement joins TRBV18 to TRBJ1-4, with 11 bases aligning to TRBD1. Germline CDR1 KGHSH, CDR2 LQKENI. The CDR3 runs 15 residues. Trimming took 3 bases from V and 7 from J; bases not matched to a gene: 4. Here the CDR3 reads CASSPGQGASEKLFF. CDR3 nucleotides: TGTGCCAGCTCACCTGGACAGGGGGCTTCTGAAAAACTGTTTTTT.

The chain carries TRBV5-1 and TRBJ1-1, with D maybe TRBD1 (6 bases). This CDR3 has 16 amino acids. V was trimmed by 0 bases and J by 3 bases, leaving 15 bases between them. CDR1 and CDR2 (germline): SGHRS, YFSETQ. CDR3 amino acids: CASSLAPGVEYTEAFF. The DNA of the CDR3 is TGCGCCAGCAGCTTGGCCCCAGGGGTGGAGTACACTGAAGCTTTCTTT.

This clone turned up a few times. CDR3 nucleotides: TGCAGCGTTTCGACAGTGGGGACCGGGGAGCTGTTTTTT. This translates into CSVSTVGTGELFF. The V gene is TRBV29-1, the J gene TRBJ2-2; a possible D gene is TRBD1 (5 bases). CDR3 size: 13 residues. V shed 5 bases and J shed 5 bases, with 12 bases lying between them. Germline CDR1 is SQVTM and CDR2 is ANQGSEA.

The chain couples TRBV9 to TRBJ2-2; 8 nucleotides agree with TRBD1. Germline V gene data show CDR1 as SGDLS and CDR2 as YYNGEE. V lost 4 bases and J lost 2; bases outside the gene matches: 4. The CDR3 is 15 amino acids. The CDR3 nucleotides are TGTGCCAGCAGCTTAACAGGGGGTAACACCGGGGAGCTGTTTTTT. It codes for CASSLTGGNTGELFF.

J is TRBJ2-3 and V is TRBV18; no clear D gene. The CDR3 runs to 14 residues. Trimming removed 6 bases from V and 1 base from J, with 11 bases in between. Germline V lookup: CDR1 KGHSH, CDR2 LQKENI. Here the CDR3 DNA reads TGTGCCAGCTCCGCCCTGCAGGGCACAGATACGCAGTATTTT. Translating gives CASSALQGTDTQYF.

This clone was detected once. The genes are TRBV28 and TRBJ1-4; TRBD1 is a possible D gene (5 bases). The CDR3 length is 19 residues. The V end was cut by 0 bases, the J end by 0 bases, with 17 bases between. The germline V gene encodes CDR1 MDHEN and CDR2 SYDVKM. This CDR3 is CASSLWIGGQGSTNEKLFF. DNA for the CDR3: TGTGCCAGCAGTTTATGGATCGGGGGTCAGGGCTCAACTAATGAAAAACTGTTTTTT.

The genes are TRBV6-5 and TRBJ1-1; the match to TRBD1 covers 8 bases. CDR3 length: 15 amino acids. V gave up 6 bases and J gave up 6 bases; unmatched junction bases: 12. Germline loops: CDR1 MNHEY, CDR2 SVGAGI. The CDR3 region is CASSLWTGRRSEAFF. The CDR3 coding sequence is TGTGCCAGCAGCCTCTGGACAGGGAGGCGTTCTGAAGCTTTCTTT.

This chain uses TRBV3-1 (or the pseudogene TRBV3-2) with TRBJ1-1; D is possibly TRBD1 (5 bases). V was shortened by 1 base and J by 5 bases, with 11 bases between the two germline ends. Per the germline V gene, CDR1 is LGHDT and CDR2 is YNNKEL (reference sequence). The CDR3 extends over 14 amino acids. The CDR3 here is CASSQGAGRTEAFF. CDR3 nucleotide sequence: TGTGCCAGCAGCCAAGGCGCAGGGAGGACTGAAGCTTTCTTT.

J is TRBJ1-1 and V is TRBV12-3 or TRBV12-4; 10 nucleotides align to TRBD1. The V gene end was trimmed by 1 base and the J gene end by 10 bases; junction bases not matched to a gene: 3. The CDR3 totals 13 residues. The CDR3 region is CASSLGQGALAFF. The DNA for the CDR3 is TGTGCCAGCAGTTTAGGACAGGGGGCATTAGCTTTCTTT.

This clone has only one observation. The chain combines TRBV10-3 with TRBJ2-1, with a tentative D call TRBD1 (6 bases). CDR1 and CDR2 from the germline V gene are ENHRY and SYGVKD. There are 14 residues in the CDR3. The V gene lost 3 bases and the J gene lost 8 bases, with 14 bases spanning the gap. The CDR3 region has the DNA TGTGCCATCAGTGACTCACAGGGTACCCATGAGCAGTTCTTC. Amino acids: CAISDSQGTHEQFF.

The chain has TRBV25-1 and TRBJ1-3; weak D call: TRBD1 (5 bases). CDR1 MGHDK and CDR2 SYGVNS come from the germline V gene. The CDR3 sequence is 13 residues long. The V gene lost 6 bases and the J gene lost 7 bases, with 13 bases spanning the gap. The CDR3 protein is CASSEAGPNTIYF. The CDR3 DNA reads TGTGCCAGCAGCGAAGCAGGGCCGAACACCATATATTTT.

This chain links TRBV14 with TRBJ1-1; a possible D gene is TRBD1 (6 bases). CDR3 length equals 17 residues. Germline V gives CDR1 SGHDN, CDR2 FVKESK. Between the trimmed V and J ends, which lost 0 bases and 1 base, there was a span of 15 bases. The DNA of the CDR3 is TGTGCCAGCAGCCAAGATGTCGGGGGGCTCCGGAACACTGAAGCTTTCTTT. It codes for CASSQDVGGLRNTEAFF.